These 9 T cell receptor beta chains were sequenced from one sample in a study of blood T cell repertoires in COVID-19. Sequencing used immunoSEQ multiplex PCR; TCRdb keeps in-frame clones, though not all of them. The data hold approximately 100,000 clones, with approximately 69% observed a single time. Sample: peripheral blood. The source of these receptors is a man aged 80 or over with acute or convalescent COVID-19.

The rearrangement links TRBV28 to TRBJ2-7, with TRBD1 matching 9 bases. The CDR3 is 15 residues long. V dropped 6 bases and J dropped 6; count of bases not matched to a gene: 12. Germline V CDR1 and CDR2: MDHEN, SYDVKM. DNA for the CDR3: TGTGCCAGCAGCCGAGCTACCGGGACAGGGTCCGAGCAGTACTTC. This sequence encodes CASSRATGTGSEQYF.

This chain uses TRBV2 with TRBJ1-1; D unclear. Germline loops: CDR1 SNHLY, CDR2 FYNNEI. V was clipped by 3 bases and J by 7 bases, with 9 bases between them. This CDR3 has 12 amino acids. The CDR3: CASSDSENEAFF. CDR3 DNA: TGTGCCAGCAGTGATTCGGAGAATGAAGCTTTCTTT.

Only one count was recorded for this clone. The rearrangement links TRBV7-2 to TRBJ2-6; D is perhaps TRBD1 (7 bases). Between the trimmed V and J ends, which lost 0 bases and 2 bases, there was a span of 8 bases. The CDR3 extends over 16 amino acids. Germline lookup yields CDR1 SGHTA and CDR2 FQGNSA. Here the CDR3 reads CASSLARGAGANVLTF. For the CDR3, the DNA is TGTGCCAGCAGCTTAGCCAGGGGGGCTGGGGCCAACGTCCTGACTTTC.

This chain connects TRBV10-3 to TRBJ2-7; the match to TRBD2 covers 7 bases. The V and J ends lost 4 bases and 3 bases, in that order; junction bases with no gene match: 6. CDR3 length: 14 amino acids. The germline CDR1 and CDR2 sequences are ENHRY and SYGVKD. CDR3 sequence: CAISASSSGYEQYF. The CDR3 DNA sequence: TGTGCCATCAGTGCGTCGTCTAGCGGCTACGAGCAGTACTTC.

The V gene is TRBV3-1 (or the pseudogene TRBV3-2), the J gene TRBJ2-1; TRBD2 might be the D (6 bases). From germline, CDR1 is LGHDT and CDR2 YNNKEL (reference sequence). The germline V and J ends were trimmed by 0 bases and 1 base, with 13 bases remaining between them. This CDR3 is 17 amino acids long. CDR3 loop: CASSQDSAGGSYNEQFF. CDR3 sequence (DNA): TGTGCCAGCAGCCAAGATAGCGCCGGAGGGTCCTACAATGAGCAGTTCTTC.

The chain recombines TRBV7-9 with TRBJ1-5; D may be TRBD1 (5 bases). CDR1 and CDR2 (germline): SEHNR, FQNEAQ (reference sequence). The V gene lost 3 bases and the J gene lost 4 bases, with 10 bases spanning the gap. CDR3 size: 14 residues. CDR3: CASSFTGVNQPQHF. The CDR3 nucleotides read TGTGCCAGCAGCTTTACGGGGGTGAATCAGCCCCAGCATTTT.

This clone came up a few times. The V gene is TRBV5-1, the J gene TRBJ2-2; D call uncertain. The CDR3 totals 15 residues. Between the trimmed V and J ends, which lost 0 bases and 1 base, there was a span of 7 bases. Germline assignment: CDR1 SGHRS and CDR2 YFSETQ. CDR3 protein: CASSLESRNTGELFF. The CDR3 DNA reads as TGCGCCAGCAGCTTGGAGTCGCGGAACACCGGGGAGCTGTTTTTT.

By proportion, this clone is medium-sized (0.01 to 0.1%). CDR3 nucleotide sequence: TGTGCCAGCAGCCAAGTCGCGACTAGCCAGTTCTACGAGCAGTACTTC. It encodes CASSQVATSQFYEQYF. The V call is TRBV4-2, the J call TRBJ2-7; 7 positions agree with TRBD2. The CDR3 extends over 16 amino acids. V lost 1 base and J lost 3; bases outside the gene matches: 9. Germline CDR1 is LGHNA and CDR2 is YNFKEQ.

The V call is TRBV24-1, the J call TRBJ2-3, with a possible D match to TRBD1 (6 bases). This CDR3 is built from 12 residues. Germline V gene data show CDR1 as KGHDR and CDR2 as SFDVKD. V was shortened by 5 bases and J by 10 bases, with 12 bases between the two germline ends. The CDR3 region has the DNA TGTGCCACCAGTGCTCTCTCAGGGGCGCAGTATTTT. This codes for CATSALSGAQYF.